The rows below give T cell receptor beta chains drawn from one sample of a study of T cells in Graves' hyperthyroidism and ophthalmopathy. From the multiplex PCR reads, TCRdb called clonotypes with MiXCR, one entry per CDR3 protein. The profile covers around 690,000 distinct CDR3 sequences, with roughly 17% appearing a single time and 15% to 17% taken by the ten largest. The sequencing sample was made of blood. The receptor set was obtained from a man aged 50 to 59 with Graves' hyperthyroidism. The CDR3 runs from the conserved cysteine through the conserved F or W. The order of the fields is J gene, D gene, V gene, clone size, CDR3 DNA, CDR3 protein. D genes are given only for firm matches. Clone size is given for some rows only: seen once, a few or many times, or a class if the clone is expanded.

>TRBJ1-2|TRBD1|TRBV7-2|many
TGTGCCAGCAGCTACCCCGGGACAGGCCTTTCTTGGGATGGCACCTTC
CASSYPGTGLSWDGTF
>TRBJ2-1|NA|TRBV7-9|NA
TGTGCCAGCAGCTCAGCGGCCACTAGGCACAATGAGCAGTTCTTC
CASSSAATRHNEQFF
>TRBJ1-1|NA|TRBV3-1|few
TGTGCCAGCAGCCAAGAACGCGGGGGGTGGGCTGTCTGGACTGAAGCTTTCTTT
CASSQERGGWAVWTEAFF
>TRBJ1-6|NA|TRBV7-7|NA
TGTGCTAGCAGCTTAGGGAAGTGGTCACCCCTCCACTTT
CASSLGKWSPLHF
>TRBJ2-3|NA|TRBV7-2|many
TGTGCCAGCAGTTTACGCGGGAGCACAGATACGCAGTATTTT
CASSLRGSTDTQYF
>TRBJ2-1|TRBD2|TRBV29-1|few
TGCAGCGTTGACGGTATAAGCGGGGGGGAAACCTACAATGAGCAGTTCTTC
CSVDGISGGETYNEQFF
>TRBJ2-1|TRBD2|TRBV6-2/TRBV6-3|NA
TGTGCCAGCAGTTACCTTGGGACTAGCGGGAAGAACAATGAGCAGTTCTTC
CASSYLGTSGKNNEQFF
>TRBJ2-7|TRBD1|TRBV7-2|few
TGTGCCAGCGACGGGACAGACTATGAGCAGTACTTC
CASDGTDYEQYF
>TRBJ2-1|TRBD2|TRBV11-2|many
TGTGCCAGCAGCTTAGTGCGGGAGGGGAATGAGCAGTTCTTC
CASSLVREGNEQFF
>TRBJ1-6|NA|TRBV30|many
TGTGCCTGGAGACCCGGGACAAGCTCCTATAATTCACCCCTCCACTTT
CAWRPGTSSYNSPLHF
>TRBJ1-1|NA|TRBV9|NA
TGTGCCAGCAGCGTAGGGACAGACAACGAAGCTTTCTTT
CASSVGTDNEAFF
>TRBJ2-4|NA|TRBV3-1|few
TGTGCCAGCAGCCAGGTTATATACATTCAGTACTTC
CASSQVIYIQYF
>TRBJ2-1|TRBD2|TRBV6-1|many
TGTGCCACCCGAACGGTTCTAGCGGGAGATCACCATGAGCAGTTCTTC
CATRTVLAGDHHEQFF
>TRBJ1-2|TRBD1|TRBV24-1|NA
TGTGCCACCAGTGACACAGGGGGCGCCAATGGCTACACCTTC
CATSDTGGANGYTF
>TRBJ2-5|NA|TRBV9|NA
TGTGCCAGCAGCGTAACCGGGACGGAGACCCAGTACTTC
CASSVTGTETQYF
>TRBJ1-2|NA|TRBV18|NA
TGTGCCAGCTCAGACAGCCGCTATGGCTACACCTTC
CASSDSRYGYTF
>TRBJ2-2|TRBD2|TRBV20-1|few
TGCAGTGCACCGGGACTAGCGGGAGTCGACGGGGAGCTGTTTTTT
CSAPGLAGVDGELFF
>TRBJ2-2|TRBD2|TRBV4-2|NA
TGTGCCAGCAGCCACCCGGGATCGGGCACTAGCGGGAGCGACACCGGGGAGCTGTTTTTT
CASSHPGSGTSGSDTGELFF
>TRBJ2-1|TRBD2|TRBV11-2|many
TGTGCCAGCAGCTTAGTGACTAGCGGGCCCTACAATGAGCAGTTCTTC
CASSLVTSGPYNEQFF
>TRBJ1-2|TRBD1|TRBV7-9|many
TGTGCCAGCAGCTCGACACCGGGACAGGGTGACTATGGCTACACCTTC
CASSSTPGQGDYGYTF
>TRBJ1-4|NA|TRBV28|many
TGTGCCAGCAGCATGAGTGGACCAAGACGGGAAAAACTGTTTTTT
CASSMSGPRREKLFF
>TRBJ2-1|TRBD2|TRBV7-2|many
TGTGCCAGCAGCTTAGCCGGGAGGAGGTTCGATGAGCAGTTCTTC
CASSLAGRRFDEQFF
>TRBJ1-3|NA|TRBV28|many
TGTGCCAACCTAACCCCTGACACGTCTGGAAACACCATATATTTT
CANLTPDTSGNTIYF
>TRBJ2-7|TRBD2|TRBV6-2/TRBV6-3|many
TGTGCCAGCGTAACCGGCGGTATACCGGGAGGGTTCTACGAGCAGTACTTC
CASVTGGIPGGFYEQYF
>TRBJ2-1|NA|TRBV2|many
TGTGCCATCGAAGTCGGGTACAATGAGCAGTTCTTC
CAIEVGYNEQFF
>TRBJ2-7|NA|TRBV27|NA
TGTGCCAGCAGTTTACCTCAGTTAGACGAGCAGTACTTC
CASSLPQLDEQYF
>TRBJ2-2|NA|TRBV19|many
TGTGCCAGTAGTACCCAACAGGGCTCCGGGGAGCTGTTTTTT
CASSTQQGSGELFF
>TRBJ2-7|NA|TRBV7-9|few
TGTGCCAGCAGCTTAGGAGGAGGGCACCGCTCCTACGAGCAGTACTTC
CASSLGGGHRSYEQYF
>TRBJ1-4|NA|TRBV7-8|many
TGTGCCAGCAGCTTAATCGGGACGAGGGATGAAAAACTGTTTTTT
CASSLIGTRDEKLFF
>TRBJ1-5|TRBD1|TRBV19|many
TGTGCCAGTAGTCAACAGACAGGGGACCATCAGCCCCAGCATTTT
CASSQQTGDHQPQHF
>TRBJ2-7|TRBD1|TRBV6-1|few
TGTGCCAGCACCTTAGGGAAGGGGGACAGAACGTCCTACGAGCAGTACTTC
CASTLGKGDRTSYEQYF
>TRBJ1-1|NA|TRBV5-1|many
TGCGCCAGCAGTCTTGGGGTATTGGCAGTGAACACTGAAGCTTTCTTT
CASSLGVLAVNTEAFF
>TRBJ1-1|NA|TRBV2|many
TGTGCCAGCAGTGGGGAATCGCGGAACACTGAAGCTTTCTTT
CASSGESRNTEAFF
>TRBJ2-5|NA|TRBV9|few
TGTGCCAGCAGCGTAGGGACAGCTCTTGGCCAAGAGACCCAGTACTTC
CASSVGTALGQETQYF
>TRBJ1-2|TRBD1|TRBV3-1|many
TGTGCCAGCAGCCCCCGACCCCACAGGGGTTACTATGGCTACACCTTC
CASSPRPHRGYYGYTF
>TRBJ2-1|TRBD1|TRBV28|many
TGTGCCAGTCTATTACCGGGACAGGGAACCAATGAGCAGTTCTTC
CASLLPGQGTNEQFF
>TRBJ2-5|NA|TRBV7-2|many
TGTGCCAGCAGCTTGCAGTCTCTCGGACGGAGACAAGAGACCCAGTACTTC
CASSLQSLGRRQETQYF